These 28 T cell receptor beta chains originate from one sample sequenced in a study of cytomegalovirus exposure and HLA in healthy donors. Generated by immunoSEQ multiplex PCR, the TCRdb table keeps only in-frame clones and is missing some. The sample gives 120,000 or so clones, 89% of which show up once; 2% to 2.5% is in the top ten. What was sequenced was PBMCs. The receptors stem from a woman aged 18-35 years in good health and CMV-seronegative.

The rearrangement links TRBV7-6 to TRBJ2-1; 10 bases fit TRBD2. V trimming: 5 bases; J trimming: 4 bases; junction bases outside the gene matches: 5. Germline CDR1 reads SGHVS; CDR2 reads FNYEAQ. The CDR3 is 15 amino acids. The CDR3 region is CASSLGTSEYNEQFF. The CDR3, as DNA: TGTGCCAGCAGCCTCGGGACTAGCGAATACAATGAGCAGTTCTTC.

The gene calls are TRBV5-1 and TRBJ2-7, with a tentative D call TRBD2 (6 bases). V was shortened by 4 bases and J by 6 bases, with 20 bases between the two germline ends. This CDR3 contains 15 residues. Per the germline V gene, CDR1 is SGHRS and CDR2 is YFSETQ. CDR3 sequence: CASSPVGGKDSEQYF. CDR3 coding DNA: TGCGCCAGCAGCCCGGTCGGCGGGAAGGATAGCGAGCAGTACTTC.

This rearrangement joins TRBV4-1 to TRBJ2-7; 8 nucleotides line up with TRBD2. V lost 5 bases and J lost 3; bases outside the gene matches: 6. CDR3 size: 14 residues. Germline CDR1 and CDR2: MGHRA and YSYEKL. CDR3 nucleotide sequence: TGCGCCAGCAGCTTGGGGCGGGGGGACTACGAGCAGTACTTC. This codes for CASSLGRGDYEQYF.

This rearrangement joins TRBV28 to TRBJ2-1; 11 nucleotides align to TRBD2. The V segment lost 4 bases and the J segment 5 bases; nucleotides outside the gene matches: 10. Germline-derived CDR1 and CDR2 are MDHEN and SYDVKM. The CDR3 extends over 17 amino acids. CDR3 loop: CASSWVYGTSGHNEQFF. CDR3 bases: TGTGCCAGCAGTTGGGTCTACGGGACTAGCGGACACAATGAGCAGTTCTTC.

This chain joins TRBV11-2 and TRBJ2-1; D remains unclear. Germline V gene sequence: CDR1 SGHAT, CDR2 FQNNGV. CDR3 length: 11 residues. Trimming cost V 5 bases and J 4 bases, with 3 bases left between them. CDR3 nucleotide sequence: TGTGCCAGCAGCGAGTACAATGAGCAGTTCTTC. Translating it yields CASSEYNEQFF.

This clone was observed a single time. V and J are TRBV11-3 and TRBJ2-2; D remains unclear. CDR1 SGHNT and CDR2 YENEEA come from the germline V gene. CDR3 length equals 15 residues. V was trimmed by 2 bases and J by 2 bases, leaving 9 bases between them. CDR3 bases: TGTGCCAGCAGCTTACGAGGTACAAACACCGGGGAGCTGTTTTTT. Protein: CASSLRGTNTGELFF.

This chain links TRBV29-1 with TRBJ2-7; 10 bases are shared with TRBD1. After removal of 7 bases from V and 5 bases from J, the junction contained 5 bases not matched to a gene. The CDR3 consists of 12 residues. CDR1 is SQVTM and CDR2 is ANQGSEA in the germline V gene. CDR3 sequence (DNA): TGCAGCGCGGGACAGGGGAAGAACGAGCAGTACTTC. Amino acids: CSAGQGKNEQYF.

The chain employs TRBV11-2 and TRBJ2-3, with 9 nucleotides matching TRBD2. V trimming: 2 bases; J trimming: 4 bases; junction bases outside the gene matches: 7. Germline V gene sequence: CDR1 SGHAT, CDR2 FQNNGV. The CDR3 runs to 16 residues. CDR3 DNA sequence: TGTGCCAGCAGCTTACCGGCGGGAGGGCTGTCAGATACGCAGTATTTT. Protein: CASSLPAGGLSDTQYF.

V gene TRBV19 combines with J gene TRBJ1-1; TRBD1 agrees at 9 bases. CDR1 and CDR2 from the germline V gene are LNHDA and SQIVND (reference sequence). Losses at the gene ends were 5 bases for V and 11 bases for J; bases not matched to a gene: 9. The CDR3 is 13 amino acids. The CDR3, as DNA: TGTGCCAGTAGTCCATTGGGGACAGGGTACGCTTTCTTT. This codes for CASSPLGTGYAFF.

V is TRBV23-1 and J is TRBJ2-7; no definite D call. TRBV23-1 qualifies as an ORF whose function is uncertain. Trimming removed 0 bases from V and 5 bases from J, with 14 bases in between. The CDR3 is 15 amino acids. The CDR3 DNA sequence: TGCGCCAGCAGTCAATCGTCCAGCGATCCCAACGAGCAGTACTTC. It specifies CASSQSSSDPNEQYF.

This clone appeared many times. The chain is built from TRBV12-2 and TRBJ2-7; the D segment call TRBD2 is taken from the table without a DNA check. TRBV12-2 is a pseudogene locus. This CDR3 has 19 residues. The CDR3 DNA reads TGTGCAAGTCGCTTAGCGGTCCGGGGACTAGCGGGAGTGAGGTACGAGCAGTACTTC. Translating it yields CASRLAVRGLAGVRYEQYF.

This clone appeared a single time. The chain carries TRBV6-1 and TRBJ1-5; 7 bases line up with TRBD1. V was pared by 4 bases and J by 5 bases, with 2 bases of the junction left unmatched. The CDR3 spans 13 residues. Per germline, CDR1 MNHNS and CDR2 SASEGT. In DNA form, the CDR3 reads TGTGCCAGCAGTGGGCAGGGGGATCAGCCCCAGCATTTT. The encoded protein is CASSGQGDQPQHF.

This chain links TRBV15 with TRBJ1-4; no definite D call. Trimming stripped 0 bases from V and 4 bases from J, with 9 bases between. The CDR3 totals 15 residues. CDR1 is LNHNV, CDR2 YYDKDF, per germline (reference sequence). The CDR3 reads CATSRDLGDNEKLFF. CDR3 DNA sequence: TGTGCCACCAGCAGAGATTTGGGAGATAATGAAAAACTGTTTTTT.

This rearrangement joins TRBV29-1 to TRBJ2-1; D is possibly TRBD2 (6 bases). This CDR3 has 13 residues. Per the germline V gene, CDR1 is SQVTM and CDR2 is ANQGSEA. CDR3 residues: CRGSGDPYNEQFF. CDR3 in DNA: TGCAGGGGCTCGGGGGACCCCTACAATGAGCAGTTCTTC.

This chain links TRBV19 with TRBJ2-2; TRBD1 matches at 8 bases. There are 14 residues in the CDR3. The V and J ends lost 5 bases and 7 bases, in that order; junction bases with no gene match: 6. Germline CDR1 LNHDA, CDR2 SQIVND (reference sequence). This CDR3 is CASSFGQGGGELFF. CDR3 in DNA: TGTGCCAGTAGTTTTGGACAGGGCGGCGGGGAGCTGTTTTTT.

This sequence joins TRBV5-6 and TRBJ2-7; D is unclear. The CDR3 has 13 residues. V was pared by 0 bases and J by 4 bases, with 8 bases between. The germline CDR1 and CDR2 sequences are SGHDT and YYEEEE. The DNA for the CDR3 is TGTGCCAGCAGCTTGGCACAGAGTTACGAGCAGTACTTC. Residues: CASSLAQSYEQYF.

For the CDR3, the DNA is TGTGCCATCAGTTCAGCTAGCGGGAGCGTGAATGAGCAGTTCTTC. Its protein product is CAISSASGSVNEQFF. This chain joins TRBV10-3 and TRBJ2-1; 10 nucleotides match TRBD2. Germline V CDR1 and CDR2: ENHRY, SYGVKD. The CDR3 runs to 15 residues. V was clipped by 5 bases and J by 7 bases; unmatched bases: 8.

Of note for this clone: Other DNA sequences in the sample encode the same CDR3. The chain couples TRBV15 to TRBJ2-5; possible D gene TRBD1, 5 bases. Trimming removed 1 base at V and 4 bases at J, with 10 bases between. CDR1 and CDR2 (germline): LNHNV, YYDKDF (reference sequence). CDR3 length: 14 residues. CDR3 nucleotide sequence: TGTGCCACCAGCAGAGTTGGGGCCGGAGAGACCCAGTACTTC. As protein: CATSRVGAGETQYF.

The V and J genes are TRBV25-1 and TRBJ1-4; 7 nucleotides line up with TRBD1. The CDR3 length is 18 residues. Per germline, CDR1 MGHDK and CDR2 SYGVNS. V gave up 0 bases and J gave up 3 bases; unmatched junction bases: 10. The chain's CDR3 is CASSEYATGRAPNEKLFF. As DNA, the CDR3 is TGTGCCAGCAGTGAATATGCGACAGGGCGGGCGCCTAATGAAAAACTGTTTTTT.

J is TRBJ1-2 and V is TRBV28; D not resolved. The CDR3 sequence is 13 residues long. With 3 bases removed from V and 5 bases from J, the gap between germline ends came to 10 bases. Germline assignment: CDR1 MDHEN and CDR2 SYDVKM. The DNA for the CDR3 is TGTGCCAGCAGTTTTGATCCGCGTTATGGCTACACCTTC. It is translated as CASSFDPRYGYTF.

The rearrangement joins TRBV5-8 to TRBJ2-3; the D is unclear. The CDR3 is made up of 11 amino acids. Looked up from germline, CDR1 is SGHTS and CDR2 is YDEGEE. Trimming left V 4 bases short and J 3 bases short, with 3 bases between. CDR3 loop: CASSPTDTQYF. CDR3 DNA sequence: TGTGCCAGCAGCCCAACAGATACGCAGTATTTT.

The chain uses TRBV5-5 and TRBJ2-7; 8 bases fit TRBD2. There are 14 residues in the CDR3. With V trimmed by 4 bases and J by 7 bases, 10 bases remained unmatched. CDR1 and CDR2 (germline): SGHKS, YYEKEE (reference sequence). The CDR3 bases are TGTGCCAGCAGCGGGAAAGCGGGAGTGTGGGAGCAGTACTTC. Translation: CASSGKAGVWEQYF.

The gene calls are TRBV28 and TRBJ2-7; 7 bases are a match to TRBD2. The V gene's germline CDR1 is MDHEN and CDR2 SYDVKM. J lost 0 bases, V lost 6 bases, and 8 bases had no gene match. The CDR3 contains 15 residues. This CDR3 is CASRQPGGASYEQYF. The CDR3 coding sequence is TGTGCCAGCAGGCAGCCGGGAGGCGCCTCCTACGAGCAGTACTTC.

V and J are TRBV19 and TRBJ2-1; 7 bases agree with TRBD1. The length of the CDR3 is 16 residues. The germline gives CDR1 LNHDA, CDR2 SQIVND (reference sequence). The V and J ends lost 4 bases and 0 bases, in that order; junction bases with no gene match: 6. The CDR3 loop is CASSRQGISSYNEQFF. The CDR3 DNA sequence: TGTGCCAGTAGTAGACAGGGAATTAGCTCCTACAATGAGCAGTTCTTC.

The rearrangement uses TRBV7-2 and TRBJ2-1; 7 bases line up with TRBD2. Per the germline V gene, CDR1 is SGHTA and CDR2 is FQGNSA. This CDR3 comprises 15 residues. V shed 2 bases, J shed 8 bases, and the junction held 9 bases outside the gene matches. The CDR3 DNA reads TGTGCCAGCAGCTTACGTGGGGAGGGCCGGGATGAGCAGTTCTTC. Translation: CASSLRGEGRDEQFF.

The rearrangement links TRBV7-2 to TRBJ2-1; 7 positions match TRBD2. This CDR3 spans 14 amino acids. Germline CDR1 and CDR2: SGHTA and FQGNSA. Unmatched junction bases numbered 1, after V lost 3 bases and J lost 2 bases. The CDR3, as DNA: TGTGCCAGCAGCTTTGGGACTACCTACAATGAGCAGTTCTTC. Its protein is CASSFGTTYNEQFF.

The genes are TRBV2 and TRBJ2-4, with D tentatively TRBD1 (6 bases). V was pared by 9 bases and J by 5 bases, with 8 bases between. Germline V gives CDR1 SNHLY, CDR2 FYNNEI. The CDR3 is made up of 11 amino acids. The CDR3 loop is CASRTENIQYF. The CDR3 coding sequence is TGTGCCAGTCGGACAGAAAACATTCAGTACTTC. The full variable domain, rest sourced from reference TRBV2 and TRBJ2-4, is EPEVTQTPSHQVTQMGQEVILRCVPISNHLYFYWYRQILGQKVEFLVSFYNNEISEKSEIFDDQFSVERPDGSNFTLKIRSTKLEDSAMYFCASRTENIQYFGAGTRLSVL.

The V gene is TRBV4-1, the J gene TRBJ2-1, with 12 positions matching TRBD2. The germline gives CDR1 MGHRA, CDR2 YSYEKL. V shed 0 bases and J 7 bases; nucleotides not matched to a gene: 7. The CDR3 is 17 residues long. CDR3 nucleotides: TGCGCCAGCAGCCAAGAGCGAAAGACTAGCGGGAGAAATGAGCAGTTCTTC. It translates to CASSQERKTSGRNEQFF.